One sample yielded the 14 T cell receptor beta chains listed below, sequenced in a study of blood T cells in healthy people across ages. Primed by a sample-barcoded 5' primer and a J-beta primer mix, a second PCR proceeded for 7 to 11 cycles. TCRdb recomputed calls from the 5' RACE reads with MiXCR, one row per CDR3 protein. This sample carries approximately 900,000 distinct CDR3 sequences, 25% to 30% of them seen once, and the ten largest clones take roughly 10%. The same specimen was also included in a second study, on T cells of mothers and their children.

Material for sequencing was blood. Receptors originate from a woman aged 40-49 years in good health.

This clonotype showed up just once. This chain joins TRBV10-3 and TRBJ1-5; D gene ambiguous. Germline assignment: CDR1 ENHRY and CDR2 SYGVKD. With 6 bases removed from V and 0 bases from J, the gap between germline ends came to 9 bases. This CDR3 has 14 residues. The CDR3 loop is CAISQVDSNQPQHF. In nucleotides, the CDR3 is TGTGCCATCAGCCAGGTCGATAGCAATCAGCCCCAGCATTTT.

Remarks on this clonotype: One junction end does not reproduce the germline sequence, and a read error may be involved. The genes are TRBV28 and TRBJ1-1; D is uncertain. CDR3 length: 13 residues. Germline CDR1 MDHEN, CDR2 SYDVKM. CDR3 region: CASSLITPAEAFF. CDR3 DNA sequence: TGTGCTAGCAGTTTAATCACGCCAGCTGAAGCTTTCTTT.

The chain links TRBV28 to TRBJ1-4, with D tentatively TRBD1 (5 bases). Germline CDR1 MDHEN, CDR2 SYDVKM. The CDR3 is 16 residues long. V dropped 4 bases and J dropped 10 bases, with 22 bases sitting between them. The CDR3 sequence is CASSSRRTSARGKLFF. The CDR3 nucleotides are TGTGCCAGCAGTTCACGCCGGACAAGTGCGAGGGGAAAACTGTTTTTT.

This clonotype was recorded at least ten times. The CDR3 spells CASSRRQGPLDMNIQYF. The CDR3 nucleotides read TGTGCCAGCAGCCGGAGGCAGGGTCCCCTTGATATGAACATTCAGTACTTC. This chain connects TRBV12-3 or TRBV12-4 to TRBJ2-4; D possibly uses TRBD1 or TRBD2 (5 bases each). The CDR3 is made up of 17 amino acids. V was trimmed by 6 bases and J by 7 bases, leaving 25 bases between them.

V gene TRBV12-3 or TRBV12-4 combines with J gene TRBJ2-3, with 7 bases fitting TRBD1. Trimming took 7 bases from V and 3 from J; bases not matched to a gene: 7. The CDR3 covers 14 residues. This CDR3 is CASTCGQATDTQYF. DNA of the CDR3: TGTGCCAGCACCTGCGGACAGGCAACAGATACGCAGTATTTT.

This clonotype was counted ten times or more. Here the CDR3 DNA reads TGTGCCAGCAACGGGGGACAGGGAAACATTCAGTACTTC. Amino acid sequence: CASNGGQGNIQYF. J is TRBJ2-4 and V is TRBV28; 9 nucleotides match TRBD1. V trimming: 7 bases; J trimming: 6 bases; junction bases outside the gene matches: 4. The CDR3 is 13 amino acids. Germline CDR1 reads MDHEN; CDR2 reads SYDVKM.

This clonotype occurred a few times. The chain links TRBV29-1 to TRBJ2-4; D not resolved. Judging by the DNA end, TRBJ2-7 fits better; the J call may be wrong. The CDR3 spans 13 residues. Germline assignment: CDR1 SQVTM and CDR2 ANQGSEA. CDR3 nucleotide sequence: TGCAGCGCCAGAGCCCCTGGTGACTACGAGCAGTACTTC. This codes for CSARAPGDYEQYF.

About this clonotype: The CDR3 does not end in the conserved phenylalanine or tryptophan, so this is likely a read error. The V call is TRBV6-5, the J call TRBJ1-1; 12 bases line up with TRBD1. CDR3 length: 16 amino acids. Germline assignment: CDR1 MNHEY and CDR2 SVGAGI. Trimming took 0 bases from V and 3 from J; bases not matched to a gene: 2. CDR3 DNA sequence: TGTGCCAGCAGTTACTCGGGGACAGGGGGCCACACTGAAGCTTTCCTT. Protein sequence: CASSYSGTGGHTEAFL.

This clonotype occurred a few times. This chain's CDR3 is CASSDASGGTDTQYF. The CDR3 DNA sequence: TGTGCCAGCAGCGACGCTAGCGGGGGCACAGATACGCAGTATTTT. This chain joins TRBV9 and TRBJ2-3; TRBD2 matches at 9 bases. With 3 bases clipped from V and 1 base from J, the junction kept 3 bases outside the gene matches. CDR1 and CDR2 (germline): SGDLS, YYNGEE. This CDR3 spans 15 amino acids.

This clonotype has more than one count but fewer than ten. V and J are TRBV12-3 or TRBV12-4 and TRBJ2-4, with D perhaps matching TRBD1 (7 bases). The V gene lost 8 bases and the J gene lost 8 bases, with 16 bases spanning the gap. There are 13 residues in the CDR3. This chain's CDR3 is CASGRQGEDIQYF. The CDR3 DNA is TGTGCCAGCGGCCGCCAGGGGGAGGACATTCAGTACTTC.

This clonotype showed up just a few times. This sequence joins TRBV20-1 and TRBJ2-1, with TRBD2 matching 8 bases. This CDR3 comprises 12 residues. The germline gives CDR1 DFQATT, CDR2 SNEGSKA (reference sequence). With 3 bases clipped from V and 10 bases from J, the junction kept 5 bases outside the gene matches. As DNA, the CDR3 is TGCAGTGCTAGCGGGGGGGCGCGGGAGCAGTTCTTC. Translating gives CSASGGAREQFF.

V and J are TRBV7-2 and TRBJ1-6; D is unclear. Trimming removed 4 bases at V and 5 bases at J, with 15 bases between. Germline V CDR1 and CDR2: SGHTA, FQGNSA. CDR3 length: 16 amino acids. CDR3 bases: TGTGCCAGCAGCTCAAGGCGTAACAGAGATAATTCACCCCTCCACTTT. Its translation is CASSSRRNRDNSPLHF.

This chain connects TRBV2 to TRBJ1-2; 7 nucleotides align to TRBD1. Unmatched junction bases numbered 13, after V lost 2 bases and J lost 7 bases. Germline loops: CDR1 SNHLY, CDR2 FYNNEI. The CDR3 length is 16 residues. CDR3 residues: CASSEQGGSGMSGYTF. As DNA, the CDR3 is TGTGCCAGCAGTGAACAGGGGGGCTCAGGGATGTCTGGCTACACCTTC. Full variable domain (rest looked up from reference TRBV2 and TRBJ1-2): EPEVTQTPSHQVTQMGQEVILRCVPISNHLYFYWYRQILGQKVEFLVSFYNNEISEKSEIFDDQFSVERPDGSNFTLKIRSTKLEDSAMYFCASSEQGGSGMSGYTFGSGTRLTVV.

This clonotype was detected only a few times. The chain uses TRBV7-9 and TRBJ1-2; tentative D call: TRBD1 (5 bases). The CDR3 length is 15 residues. With 6 bases removed from V and 2 bases from J, the gap between germline ends came to 16 bases. Germline V CDR1 and CDR2: SEHNR, FQNEAQ (reference sequence). CDR3 loop: CASSASGGINYGYTF. Written as DNA, the CDR3 is TGTGCCAGCAGTGCCAGCGGGGGGATCAACTATGGCTACACCTTC. Supplemented by reference TRBV7-9 and TRBJ1-2, the full variable domain reads DTGVSQNPRHKITKRGQNVTFRCDPISEHNRLYWYRQTLGQGPEFLTYFQNEAQLEKSRLLSDRFSAERPKGSFSTLEIQRTEQGDSAMYLCASSASGGINYGYTFGSGTRLTVV.